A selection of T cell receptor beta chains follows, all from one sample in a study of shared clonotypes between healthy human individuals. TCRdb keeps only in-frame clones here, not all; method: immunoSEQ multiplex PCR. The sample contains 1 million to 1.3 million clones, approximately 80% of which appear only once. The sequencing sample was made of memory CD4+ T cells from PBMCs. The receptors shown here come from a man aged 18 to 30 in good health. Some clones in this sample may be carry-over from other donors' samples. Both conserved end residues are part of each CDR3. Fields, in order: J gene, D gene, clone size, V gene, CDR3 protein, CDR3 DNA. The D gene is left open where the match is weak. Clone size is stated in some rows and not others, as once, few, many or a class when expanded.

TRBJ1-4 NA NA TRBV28 CASVHAGATNEKLFF TGTGCCAGCGTACATGCGGGTGCAACTAATGAAAAACTGTTTTTT
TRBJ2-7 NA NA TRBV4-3 CASSRTQGGEQYF TGCGCCAGCAGCCGCACCCAGGGTGGAGAGCAGTACTTC
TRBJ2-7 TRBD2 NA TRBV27 CASSEPGLASIEQYF TGTGCCAGCAGTGAGCCGGGACTAGCATCTATCGAGCAGTACTTC
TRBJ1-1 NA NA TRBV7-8 CASSLASANTEAFF TGTGCCAGCAGCTTAGCTTCAGCTAACACTGAAGCTTTCTTT
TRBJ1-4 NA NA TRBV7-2 CASSLLGARNEKLFF TGTGCCAGCAGCTTATTAGGGGCCAGGAATGAAAAACTGTTTTTT
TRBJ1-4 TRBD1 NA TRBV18 CASSEGAAGEKLFF TGTGCCAGCTCAGAGGGGGCAGCGGGTGAAAAACTGTTTTTT
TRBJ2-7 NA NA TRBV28 CASLSPGRPAYEQYF TGTGCCAGCCTCTCTCCAGGGAGGCCTGCCTACGAGCAGTACTTC
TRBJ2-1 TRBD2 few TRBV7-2 CASSSRAGDYNEQFF TGTGCCAGCAGCTCAAGAGCGGGAGATTACAATGAGCAGTTCTTC
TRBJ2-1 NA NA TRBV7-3 CASSLNSGSIYNEQFF TGTGCCAGCAGCTTAAACAGCGGGTCAATCTACAATGAGCAGTTCTTC
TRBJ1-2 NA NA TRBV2 CASSGERYGYTF TGTGCCAGCAGTGGAGAGAGATATGGCTACACCTTC
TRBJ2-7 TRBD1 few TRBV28 CASSSEAGGSYEQYF TGTGCCAGCAGTAGCGAGGCAGGGGGCTCCTACGAGCAGTACTTC
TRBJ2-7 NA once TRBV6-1 CASSELADSYEQYF TGTGCCAGCAGTGAACTAGCAGATTCCTACGAGCAGTACTTC
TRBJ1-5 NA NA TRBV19 CASSISRQLQHF TGTGCCAGTAGTATATCCCGGCAGCTCCAGCATTTT
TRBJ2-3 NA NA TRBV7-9 CASSLVVGDTQYF TGTGCCAGCAGCTTAGTGGTGGGAGATACGCAGTATTTT
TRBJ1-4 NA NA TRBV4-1 CASSHLFWAQDSTNEKLFF TGCGCCAGCAGCCACCTCTTCTGGGCGCAAGATTCAACTAATGAAAAACTGTTTTTT
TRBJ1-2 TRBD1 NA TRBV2 CASSPGQGRYGYTF TGTGCCAGCAGTCCGGGACAGGGACGATATGGCTACACCTTC
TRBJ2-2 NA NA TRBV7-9 CASSSRISGNTGELFF TGTGCCAGCAGCTCTAGGATTAGCGGGAACACCGGGGAGCTGTTTTTT
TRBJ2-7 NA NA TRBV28 CASSVAPDGTYEQYF TGTGCCAGCAGCGTAGCCCCCGACGGAACCTACGAGCAGTACTTC
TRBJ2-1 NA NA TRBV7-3 CASSYPGTLGANEQFF TGTGCCAGCAGCTACCCCGGGACCCTAGGGGCCAATGAGCAGTTCTTC
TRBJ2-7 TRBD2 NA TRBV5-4 CASSHALAGASEQYF TGTGCCAGCAGTCACGCCCTAGCGGGAGCCTCCGAGCAGTACTTC
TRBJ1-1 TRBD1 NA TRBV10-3 CAISGPQGADTEAFF TGTGCCATCAGTGGGCCACAGGGGGCGGACACTGAAGCTTTCTTT
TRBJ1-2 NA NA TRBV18 CASSPNGGVDGGYTF TGTGCCAGCTCACCGAATGGGGGGGTCGACGGGGGCTACACCTTC
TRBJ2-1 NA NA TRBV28 CASRRRTYNEQFF TGTGCCAGCAGAAGACGGACCTACAATGAGCAGTTCTTC
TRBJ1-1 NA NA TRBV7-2 CASRWDVNTEAFF TGTGCCAGCAGGTGGGACGTTAACACTGAAGCTTTCTTT
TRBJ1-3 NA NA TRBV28 CASSAPSRQAGGNTIYF TGTGCCAGCAGTGCCCCTTCACGACAGGCAGGAGGAAACACCATATATTTT
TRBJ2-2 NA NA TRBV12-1 CASSFRGNSLPGAVF TGTGCCAGCAGCTTTCGGGGAAACAGTCTACCGGGAGCTGTTTTT
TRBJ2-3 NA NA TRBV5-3 CARSLAPGMGSDTQYF TGTGCCAGAAGCTTGGCGCCAGGGATGGGGTCAGATACGCAGTATTTT
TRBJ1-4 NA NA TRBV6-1 CASSEPREKLFF TGTGCCAGCAGTGAACCTCGTGAGAAACTGTTTTTT
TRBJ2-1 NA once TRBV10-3 CAIKSQYNEQFF TGTGCCATCAAAAGCCAGTACAATGAGCAGTTCTTC
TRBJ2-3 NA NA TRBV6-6 CASSSLGRTDTQYF TGTGCCAGCAGTTCACTAGGGCGCACAGATACGCAGTATTTT
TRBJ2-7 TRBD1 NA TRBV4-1 CVSSQGTGPYEQYF TGCGTCAGCAGCCAAGGGACAGGTCCCTACGAGCAGTACTTT
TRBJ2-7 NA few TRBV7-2 CASSLASGELYEQYF TGTGCCAGCAGCTTAGCATCCGGGGAACTCTACGAGCAGTACTTC
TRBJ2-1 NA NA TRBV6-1 CASLAKEFGEQFF TGTGCCAGCCTAGCGAAGGAGTTTGGTGAGCAGTTCTTC
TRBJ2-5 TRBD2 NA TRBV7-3 CASSLGTSGIGETQYF TGTGCCAGCAGCTTAGGGACTAGCGGGATCGGGGAGACCCAGTACTTC
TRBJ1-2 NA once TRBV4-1 CASSQGVVNYGYTF TGCGCCAGCAGCCAAGGGGTTGTTAACTATGGCTACACCTTC
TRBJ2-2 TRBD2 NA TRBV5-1 CASSLASSGASWGTGELFF TGCGCCAGCAGCTTGGCCTCTAGCGGGGCGAGTTGGGGCACCGGGGAGCTGTTTTTT
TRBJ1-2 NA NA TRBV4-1 CASSQGQVGDYGYTF TGCGCCAGCAGCCAAGGTCAGGTTGGGGACTATGGCTACACCTTC
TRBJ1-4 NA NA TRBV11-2 CASSRDISTNEKLFF TGTGCCAGCAGCAGGGACATTTCAACTAATGAAAAACTGTTTTTT
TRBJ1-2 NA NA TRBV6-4 CASRPGPANYGYTF TGTGCCAGCCGCCCGGGCCCAGCTAACTATGGCTACACCTTC
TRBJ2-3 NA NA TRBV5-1 CASSPSVRESTDTQYF TGCGCCAGCAGCCCCTCCGTCAGGGAAAGCACAGATACGCAGTATTTT
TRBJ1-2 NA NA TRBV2 CASSEQGRTNYGYTF TGTGCCAGCAGTGAGCAGGGACGGACTAACTATGGCTACACCTTC
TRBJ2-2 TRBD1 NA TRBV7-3 CASSLGGTGHRELFF TGTGCCAGCAGCTTAGGCGGGACAGGCCACCGGGAGCTGTTTTTT
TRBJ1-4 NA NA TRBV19 CASSIGRGEKLFF TGTGCCAGTAGTATCGGGCGCGGGGAAAAACTGTTTTTT
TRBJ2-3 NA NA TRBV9 CASQRGGGATDTQYF TGTGCCAGCCAGAGGGGGGGCGGTGCCACAGATACGCAGTATTTT
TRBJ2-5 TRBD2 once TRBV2 CASRGSGRGETQYF TGTGCCAGCAGGGGGAGCGGGAGGGGAGAGACCCAGTACTTC
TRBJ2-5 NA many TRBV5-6 CASSSRTGLETQYF TGTGCCAGCAGCTCGCGGACGGGTCTGGAGACCCAGTACTTC
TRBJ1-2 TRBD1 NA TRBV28 CASSSPGQGTGYTF TGTGCCAGCAGTTCACCGGGACAGGGAACTGGCTACACCTTC
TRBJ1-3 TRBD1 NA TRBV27 CASRAGGTVSGNTIYF TGTGCCAGCAGGGCGGGAGGGACAGTCTCTGGAAACACCATATATTTT
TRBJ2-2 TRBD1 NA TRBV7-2 CASSPRGQGARWTGELFF TGTGCCAGCAGCCCCCGTGGCCAGGGGGCTCGTTGGACCGGGGAGCTGTTTTTT
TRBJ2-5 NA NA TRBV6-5 CASSSSGETQYF TGTGCCAGCAGTAGCAGTGGGGAGACCCAGTACTTC
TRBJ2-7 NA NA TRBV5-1 CASSLRHEGYEQYF TGCGCCAGCAGCTTGCGGCATGAGGGCTACGAGCAGTACTTC
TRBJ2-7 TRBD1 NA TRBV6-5 CASSYSGQGDEQYF TGTGCCAGCAGTTATTCGGGACAGGGCGACGAGCAGTACTTC
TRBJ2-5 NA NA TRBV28 CASSLGGQETQYF TGTGCCAGCAGTCTAGGCGGTCAAGAGACCCAGTACTTC
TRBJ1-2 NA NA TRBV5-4 CASSLEWEASGYTF TGTGCCAGCAGCTTAGAATGGGAGGCGAGTGGCTACACCTTC
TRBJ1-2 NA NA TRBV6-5 CASSYSFPHGYTF TGTGCCAGCAGTTACTCCTTCCCGCATGGCTACACCTTC